The entry below gives a single TCR beta chain sequence along with its context. Antigen specificity is unknown. One end of the junction varies from germline; a read error may be responsible. The CDR3 has 15 amino acids. Germline V gives CDR1 MNHNS, CDR2 SASEGT. PCR was performed a second time for roughly 7 to 12 cycles using a sample-barcoded 5' primer and a J-beta primer mix. Researchers report that a template-switch adaptor with 12 random nucleotides tagged each cDNA molecule. TCRdb reprocessed the 5' RACE reads via MiXCR and lists one record per CDR3 protein. This table holds fewer than 600,000 distinct CDR3 sequences, over 25% found once. This sample is drawn from a study of blood T cells in healthy people across ages. Study conclusions and caveats: Unsorted PBMC material precluded a definitive naive versus antigen-experienced comparison.

The same sample was also used in a study of T cells of mothers and their children. That work adds: cDNA was made from all extracted RNA, around 1.5 ug per 15 ul. Reads obtained per mother exceeded 9.5 million TCR beta CDR3 reads, with several million obtained per child.

The J gene is TRBJ2-1, the V gene TRBV6-1; D gene unclear. The material sequenced was blood. The TCR was taken from a boy younger than 10 in good health. The CDR3 loop is CASRARWSSYNGQFF. Written as DNA, the CDR3 is TGTGCCAGCAGAGCCCGGTGGAGCTCCTACAATGGGCAGTTCTTC.